The text below deals with one TCR beta chain. Its antigen remains unknown. Separation by sorting yielded CD4+ and CD8+ T cells from PBMCs. This sample is part of a study of CD8+ T cells in alopecia areata. The study's findings and limits: Clarity of TCR sharing across patients fell short of that in mice, possibly HLA-related. Clonality in lesional scalp, especially alopecia totalis/universalis, exceeded that of normal scalp.

In germline, CDR1 is ENHRY, CDR2 SYGVKD. V was trimmed by 6 bases and J by 7 bases, leaving 16 bases between them. The CDR3 spans 13 residues. The sequencing template was cDNA reverse transcribed from extracted RNA. Libraries were prepared by immunoSEQ multiplex PCR; TCRdb keeps only in-frame clonotypes and omits some of them. The table has about 110,000 clones, 45% to 70% seen once; the top ten hold roughly 19%. Material: CD8+ T cells sorted from blood. The sequence derives from a human donor in good health. This chain links TRBV10-3 with TRBJ2-7; a possible D gene is TRBD1 (7 bases). The DNA of the CDR3 is TGTGCCATCAGGCGGGACAGTTTCGTTGAGCAGTACTTC. It codes for CAIRRDSFVEQYF.